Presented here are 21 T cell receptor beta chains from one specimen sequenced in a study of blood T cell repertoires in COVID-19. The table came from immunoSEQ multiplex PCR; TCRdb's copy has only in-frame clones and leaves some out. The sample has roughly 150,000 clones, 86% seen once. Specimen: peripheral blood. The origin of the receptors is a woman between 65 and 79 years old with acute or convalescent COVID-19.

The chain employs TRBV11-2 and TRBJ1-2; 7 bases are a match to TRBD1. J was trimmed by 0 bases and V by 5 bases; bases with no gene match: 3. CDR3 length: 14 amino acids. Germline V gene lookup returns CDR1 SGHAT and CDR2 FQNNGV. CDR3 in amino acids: CASSPGGSNYGYTF. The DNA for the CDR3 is TGTGCCAGCAGCCCAGGGGGTTCTAACTATGGCTACACCTTC.

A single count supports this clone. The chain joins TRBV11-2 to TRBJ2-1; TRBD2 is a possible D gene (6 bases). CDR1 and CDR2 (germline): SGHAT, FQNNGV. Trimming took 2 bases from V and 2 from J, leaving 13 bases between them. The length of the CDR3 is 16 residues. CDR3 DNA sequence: TGTGCCAGCAGCTTAAATGCGGGGCTTGCCTACAATGAGCAGTTCTTC. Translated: CASSLNAGLAYNEQFF.

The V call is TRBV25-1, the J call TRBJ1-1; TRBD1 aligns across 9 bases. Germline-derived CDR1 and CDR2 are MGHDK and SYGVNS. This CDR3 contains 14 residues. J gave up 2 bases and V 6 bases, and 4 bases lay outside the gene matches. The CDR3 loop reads CASSGTGRNTEAFF. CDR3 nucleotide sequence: TGTGCCAGCAGCGGGACAGGGCGAAACACTGAAGCTTTCTTT.

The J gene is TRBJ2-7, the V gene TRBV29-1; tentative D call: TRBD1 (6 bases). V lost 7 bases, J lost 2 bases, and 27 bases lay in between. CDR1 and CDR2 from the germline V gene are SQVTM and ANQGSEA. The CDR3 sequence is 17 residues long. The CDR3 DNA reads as TGCAGCGCCAGATTAAAGGGGCCAGGGGACAAAACCTACGAGCAGTACTTC. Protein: CSARLKGPGDKTYEQYF.

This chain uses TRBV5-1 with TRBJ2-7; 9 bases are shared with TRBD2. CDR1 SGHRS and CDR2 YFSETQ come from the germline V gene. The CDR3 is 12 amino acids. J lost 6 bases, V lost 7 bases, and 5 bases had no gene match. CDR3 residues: CASAFSGSEQYF. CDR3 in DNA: TGCGCCAGCGCATTTAGCGGGAGCGAGCAGTACTTC.

The CDR3 loop reads CASSKVRTGKNTGELFF. The CDR3 nucleotides are TGTGCCAGCAGCAAAGTACGGACAGGGAAGAACACCGGGGAGCTGTTTTTT. The genes are TRBV21-1 and TRBJ2-2; the table's D call of TRBD1 was not tested on the DNA. TRBV21-1 is marked as a pseudogene. The CDR3 is made up of 17 amino acids.

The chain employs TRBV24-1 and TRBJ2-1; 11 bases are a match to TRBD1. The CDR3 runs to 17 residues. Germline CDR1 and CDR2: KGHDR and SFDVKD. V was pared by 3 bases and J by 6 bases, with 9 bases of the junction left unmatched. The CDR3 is CATSDPLVGTGGNEQFF. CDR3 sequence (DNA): TGTGCCACCAGTGATCCCCTAGTAGGGACAGGGGGCAATGAGCAGTTCTTC.

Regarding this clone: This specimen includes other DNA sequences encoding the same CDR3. The CDR3 nucleotides are TGTGCCAGCTCACCTGGGGACAGGATGAACAATGAGCAGTTCTTC. Its translation is CASSPGDRMNNEQFF. This chain uses TRBV18 with TRBJ2-1, with 8 positions matching TRBD1. CDR1 KGHSH and CDR2 LQKENI come from the germline V gene. Trimming at V came to 3 bases and at J to 5 bases, leaving 6 bases not matched to a gene. CDR3 size: 15 residues.

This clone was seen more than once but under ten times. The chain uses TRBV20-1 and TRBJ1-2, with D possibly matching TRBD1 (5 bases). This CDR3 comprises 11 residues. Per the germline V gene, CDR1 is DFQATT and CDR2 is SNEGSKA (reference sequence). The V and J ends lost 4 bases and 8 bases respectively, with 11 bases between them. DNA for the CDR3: TGCAGTGCTACTTGGGGCTCGGGCTACACCTTC. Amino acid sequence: CSATWGSGYTF.

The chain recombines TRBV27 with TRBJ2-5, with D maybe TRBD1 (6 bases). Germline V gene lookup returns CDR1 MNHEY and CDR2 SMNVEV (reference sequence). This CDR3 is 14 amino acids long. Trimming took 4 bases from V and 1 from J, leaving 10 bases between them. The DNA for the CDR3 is TGTGCCAGCAGTTCCCGGGACACCCAAGAGACCCAGTACTTC. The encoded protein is CASSSRDTQETQYF.

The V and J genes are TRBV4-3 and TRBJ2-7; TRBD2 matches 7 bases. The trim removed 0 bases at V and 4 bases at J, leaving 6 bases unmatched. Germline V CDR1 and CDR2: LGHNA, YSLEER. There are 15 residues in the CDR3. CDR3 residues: CASSQDRRGEYEQYF. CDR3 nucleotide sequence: TGCGCCAGCAGCCAAGATCGTCGGGGGGAGTACGAGCAGTACTTC.

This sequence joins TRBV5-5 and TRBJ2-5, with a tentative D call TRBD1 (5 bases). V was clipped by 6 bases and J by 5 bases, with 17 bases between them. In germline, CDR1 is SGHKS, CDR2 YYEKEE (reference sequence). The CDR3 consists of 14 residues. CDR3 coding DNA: TGTGCCAGCATCCTGGACAAGGGCCGGGAGACCCAGTACTTC. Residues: CASILDKGRETQYF. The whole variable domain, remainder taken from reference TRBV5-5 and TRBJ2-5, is DAGVTQSPTHLIKTRGQQVTLRCSPISGHKSVSWYQQVLGQGPQFIFQYYEKEERGRGNFPDRFSARQFPNYSSELNVNALLLGDSALYLCASILDKGRETQYFGPGTRLLVL.

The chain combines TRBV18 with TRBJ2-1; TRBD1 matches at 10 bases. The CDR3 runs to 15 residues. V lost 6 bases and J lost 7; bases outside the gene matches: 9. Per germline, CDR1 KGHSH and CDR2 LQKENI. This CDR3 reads CASSQGQGSGNEQFF. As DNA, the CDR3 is TGTGCCAGCTCCCAGGGACAGGGGTCCGGGAATGAGCAGTTCTTC.

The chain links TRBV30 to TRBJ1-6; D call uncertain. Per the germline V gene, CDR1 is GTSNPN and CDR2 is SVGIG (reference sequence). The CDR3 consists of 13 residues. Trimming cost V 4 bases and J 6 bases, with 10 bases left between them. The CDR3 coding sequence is TGTGCCTGGACTCTGACAATTAATTCACCCCTCCACTTT. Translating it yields CAWTLTINSPLHF.

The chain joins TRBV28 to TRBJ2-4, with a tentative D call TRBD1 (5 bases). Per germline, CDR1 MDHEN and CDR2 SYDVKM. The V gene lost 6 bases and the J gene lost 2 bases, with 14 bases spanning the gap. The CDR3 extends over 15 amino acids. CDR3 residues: CASSPQGLTKNIQYF. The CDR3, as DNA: TGTGCCAGCAGCCCTCAGGGCCTGACCAAAAACATTCAGTACTTC.

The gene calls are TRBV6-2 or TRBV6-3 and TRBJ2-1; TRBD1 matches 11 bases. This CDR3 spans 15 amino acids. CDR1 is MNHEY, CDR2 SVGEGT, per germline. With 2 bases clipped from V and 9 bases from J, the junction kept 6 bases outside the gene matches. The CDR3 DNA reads TGTGCCAGCAGTTACGTGGACAGGGGGCGGGTTGAGCAGTTCTTC. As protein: CASSYVDRGRVEQFF.

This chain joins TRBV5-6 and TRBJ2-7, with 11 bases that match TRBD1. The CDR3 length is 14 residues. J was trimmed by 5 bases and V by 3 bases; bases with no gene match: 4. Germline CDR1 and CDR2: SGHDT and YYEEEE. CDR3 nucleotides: TGTGCCAGCAGCTGGCGGACAGGGGGCCACGAGCAGTACTTC. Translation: CASSWRTGGHEQYF. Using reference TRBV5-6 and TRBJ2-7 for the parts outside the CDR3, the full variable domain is DAGVTQSPTHLIKTRGQQVTLRCSPKSGHDTVSWYQQALGQGPQFIFQYYEEEERQRGNFPDRFSGHQFPNYSSELNVNALLLGDSALYLCASSWRTGGHEQYFGPGTRLTVT.

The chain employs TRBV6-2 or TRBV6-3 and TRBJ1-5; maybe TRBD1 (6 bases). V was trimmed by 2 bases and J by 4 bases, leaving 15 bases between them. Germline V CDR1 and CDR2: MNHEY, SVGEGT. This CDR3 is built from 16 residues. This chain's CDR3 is CASSYPTGQLNQPQHF. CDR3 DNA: TGTGCCAGCAGTTACCCTACAGGACAGCTGAATCAGCCCCAGCATTTT.

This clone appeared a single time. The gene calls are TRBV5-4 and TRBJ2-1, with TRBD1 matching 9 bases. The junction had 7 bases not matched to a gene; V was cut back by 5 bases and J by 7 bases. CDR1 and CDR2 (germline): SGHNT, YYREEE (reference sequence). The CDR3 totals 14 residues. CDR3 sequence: CASRLEDRGNEQFF. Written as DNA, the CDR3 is TGTGCCAGCAGACTCGAGGACAGGGGAAATGAGCAGTTCTTC.

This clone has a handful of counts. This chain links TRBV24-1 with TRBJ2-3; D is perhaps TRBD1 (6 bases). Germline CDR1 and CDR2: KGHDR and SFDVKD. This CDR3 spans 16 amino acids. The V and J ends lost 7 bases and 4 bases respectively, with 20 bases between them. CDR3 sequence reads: CATSAAEGEMSDTQYF. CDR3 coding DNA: TGTGCCACCAGCGCTGCCGAGGGGGAGATGTCAGATACGCAGTATTTT.

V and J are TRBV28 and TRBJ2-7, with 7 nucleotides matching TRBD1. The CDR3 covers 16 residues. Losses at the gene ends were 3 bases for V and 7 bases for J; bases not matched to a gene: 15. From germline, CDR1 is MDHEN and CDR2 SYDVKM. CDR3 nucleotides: TGTGCCAGCAGTTTCGTTCTGGGCCATTGGACAGGAGAGCAGTACTTC. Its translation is CASSFVLGHWTGEQYF.